This T cell receptor beta chain derives from a study of cytomegalovirus exposure and HLA in healthy donors. Of note for this clone: Its specificity is not known.

General observations from the study: Among the CMV-associated chains, three were confirmed in vitro as specific for CMV antigens.

The PCR made use of 60 Vbeta and 13 Jbeta primers. Clones were sequenced by immunoSEQ multiplex PCR, and TCRdb holds only the in-frame ones, with some missing. The profile shows roughly 130,000 clones, roughly four fifths of them singletons. The sequence was obtained from a male donor in good health and CMV-seropositive. The specimen sequenced was PBMCs.

CDR3 loop: CASSSGQGFYEQYF. CDR3 coding DNA: TGTGCCAGCAGTTCGGGACAGGGCTTCTACGAGCAGTACTTC. This chain connects TRBV6-5 to TRBJ2-7, with TRBD1 identical over 9 bases. Germline trimming cut 4 bases from V and 3 bases from J; bases unmatched to any gene: 4. CDR1 and CDR2 from the germline V gene are MNHEY and SVGAGI. CDR3 size: 14 residues.